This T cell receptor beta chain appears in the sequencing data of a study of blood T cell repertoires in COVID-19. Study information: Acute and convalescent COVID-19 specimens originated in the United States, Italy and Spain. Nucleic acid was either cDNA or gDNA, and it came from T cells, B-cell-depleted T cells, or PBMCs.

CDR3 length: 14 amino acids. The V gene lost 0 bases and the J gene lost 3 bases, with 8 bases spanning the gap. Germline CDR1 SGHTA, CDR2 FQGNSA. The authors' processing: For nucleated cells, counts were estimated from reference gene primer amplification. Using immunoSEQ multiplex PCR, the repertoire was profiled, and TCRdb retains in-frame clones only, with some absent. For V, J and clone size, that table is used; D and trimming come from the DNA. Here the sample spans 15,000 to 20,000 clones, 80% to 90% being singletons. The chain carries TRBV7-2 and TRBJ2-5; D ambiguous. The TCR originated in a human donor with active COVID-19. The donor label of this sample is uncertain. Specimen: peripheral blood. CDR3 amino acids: CASSLAGRKETQYF. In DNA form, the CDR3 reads TGTGCCAGCAGCTTAGCGGGCAGGAAAGAGACCCAGTACTTC.